A single sample gave rise to the 7 T cell receptor beta chains below, sequenced in a study of T cell repertoires in cytomegalovirus infection. Their target antigens are unknown. TCRdb fed the reads into MiXCR, producing one record per CDR3 protein. The sample records some 940,000 distinct CDR3 sequences, roughly 31% being singletons. Sequenced here: cultured CD8+ T cells from PBMCs, sampled from culture after CMV antigen stimulation. All receptors derive from a human donor in good health (CMV status not recorded). Some clones in this sample may be carry-over from other donors' samples.

About this clonotype: The final CDR3 position lacks the conserved phenylalanine or tryptophan, pointing to a likely read error. The J gene is TRBJ1-2, the V gene TRBV16; TRBD1 might be the D (5 bases). Germline lookup yields CDR1 KGHSY and CDR2 FQNENV. The ends were cut back, 1 base at V and 6 bases at J, with 15 bases in the middle. The CDR3 is 15 residues long. CDR3 residues: CASSQWRRGEDGYTS. The CDR3 coding sequence is TGTGCCAGCAGCCAATGGAGAAGGGGCGAAGATGGCTACACCTCC.

The CDR3 nucleotides are TGTGCCAGCAGTCCTGAGGGCGGACACTATGGCTACACCTTC. Amino acid sequence: CASSPEGGHYGYTF. The gene calls are TRBV27 and TRBJ1-2; D unresolved. CDR1 is MNHEY, CDR2 SMNVEV, per germline (reference sequence). V dropped 5 bases and J dropped 3 bases, with 13 bases sitting between them. The CDR3 consists of 14 residues.

The chain carries TRBV27 and TRBJ2-1; a possible D gene is TRBD2 (5 bases). The ends were cut back, 0 bases at V and 5 bases at J, with 8 bases in the middle. Germline CDR1 reads MNHEY; CDR2 reads SMNVEV (reference sequence). The CDR3 runs 14 residues. In DNA form, the CDR3 reads TGTGCCAGCAGTTTATCGAGGGCAGACAATGAGCAGTTCTTC. It encodes CASSLSRADNEQFF.

In regard to this clonotype: This sequence may be a read error, since a much larger clone differs from it by one base. The genes are TRBV7-2 and TRBJ2-1, with 11 bases aligning to TRBD2. The germline V gene has CDR1 SGHTA and CDR2 FQGNSA. The CDR3 is 18 residues long. The CDR3 here is CASSYRPGLAVTYKEQFF. The CDR3 DNA follows: TGTGCCAGCAGCTACCGTCCGGGACTAGCGGTGACCTACAAAGAGCAGTTCTTC.

This clonotype appeared a few times. V is TRBV5-1 and J is TRBJ1-1; 7 bases align to TRBD1. CDR1 and CDR2 from the germline V gene are SGHRS and YFSETQ. CDR3 length equals 14 residues. J gave up 3 bases and V 1 base, and 3 bases lay outside the gene matches. The CDR3 coding sequence is TGCGCCAGCAGCTTGTGGGGGACAGACACTGAAGCTTTCTTT. Amino acid sequence: CASSLWGTDTEAFF.

With regard to this clonotype: One junction end disagrees with the germline gene, perhaps due to a read error. The chain combines TRBV28 with TRBJ1-5; 7 bases map to TRBD1. The CDR3 has 19 amino acids. CDR1 is MDHEN, CDR2 SYDVKM, per germline. DNA of the CDR3: TGTGCCAGCACCTATCAGGGCCTTACGGACAGGTATAGCAATCAGCCCCAGCGTTTT. This codes for CASTYQGLTDRYSNQPQRF.

This chain links TRBV7-9 with TRBJ2-1; D unclear. V lost 3 bases and J lost 9, with 18 bases in between. CDR1 is SEHNR and CDR2 is FQNEAQ in the germline V gene (reference sequence). CDR3 length: 15 amino acids. CDR3 sequence reads: CASSFLIVVAAEQFF. DNA of the CDR3: TGTGCCAGCAGCTTTTTGATTGTAGTGGCGGCTGAGCAGTTCTTC.